These 2 T cell receptor beta chains were sequenced from one sample in a study of T cells expressing NK-cell markers. TCRdb re-called the 5' RACE reads; every CDR3 protein appears as one record, without DNA. This listing includes 500,000 to 600,000 distinct CDR3 sequences. The source material was blood T cells: a sorted CD56 or NKG2C T cell subset, CD4+ or CD8+ T cells, or bulk PBMC T cells (not recorded which). These receptor sequences come from a man between 18 and 29 years old in good health.

The rearrangement uses TRBV7-9 and TRBJ2-2. Per germline, CDR1 SEHNR and CDR2 FQNEAQ (reference sequence). CDR3 length: 16 residues. CDR3: CASSSPRNILSGELFF.

J is TRBJ2-3 and V is TRBV7-2; TCRdb calls TRBD1, which cannot be checked without DNA. Germline lookup yields CDR1 SGHTA and CDR2 FQGNSA. The CDR3 runs 12 residues. The CDR3 here is CASSRDERTQYF.